This T cell receptor (beta chain) was recovered during a study of T cells in localized non-small cell lung cancer. Germline lookup yields CDR1 SNHLY and CDR2 FYNNEI. The J segment lost 7 bases and the V segment lost 8 bases, leaving 9 bases of the junction unmatched. This CDR3 region has 15 residues. Data came from immunoSEQ multiplex PCR; TCRdb stores just in-frame clones and leaves some out. Of 30,000 to 40,000 clones in the sample, around 88% are singletons; the top ten hold approximately 6.4%. Overall study results and limits: Uninvolved adjacent lung had more T cell clonality than any other tissue, topping tumor.

To note about this clone: What it recognizes is unknown.

V gene TRBV2 combines with J gene TRBJ2-2; TRBD1 agrees at 11 bases. Sequencing was performed on peripheral blood, taken before any cancer treatment. The sequence came from a man aged 40-75 years with stage I lung adenocarcinoma. This CDR3 reads CASGDRGAGIGELFF. CDR3 sequence (DNA): TGTGCCAGCGGGGACAGGGGGGCGGGCATCGGGGAGCTGTTTTTT.